The clone carrying this T cell receptor beta chain showed up just a few times. What it binds is unknown. The data were taken from a study of T-cell reconstitution after alpha-beta-depleted transplantation in children. Whole-study results and caveats: Recipient T cells and thymic progenitors that survived gave rise to the high TCRbeta diversity observed at day 60 in some patients. Several hundred expanded graft clones reportedly were the source of alpha-beta T cells about two months after transplant. From newly produced T cells came most of the T-cell counts and diversity one year after transplant.

The germline V gene has CDR1 SGHAT and CDR2 FQDESV (reference sequence). This CDR3 spans 19 amino acids. J gave up 3 bases and V 8 bases, and 24 bases lay outside the gene matches. Construction of the TCRbeta library involved unique molecular identifiers. One entry per CDR3 protein, called by TCRdb with MiXCR from the PCR reads. In the table there are just over 200,000 distinct CDR3 sequences, 7% to 9% of which are singletons. This TCR was sampled from a male patient between 2 and 10 years old who had a stem cell transplant for acute myeloid leukemia, so the T cells may come from the graft donor. Sequenced material: PBMCs, mostly from graft donor cells, taken 360 days after TCRalphabeta/CD19-depleted stem cell transplant. This chain links TRBV11-1 with TRBJ2-5, with 7 bases matching TRBD1. The CDR3 DNA reads as TGTGCCAGCTCCAGATTTGGGCCCTGGGACAGCGCAAAAAAAGAGACCCAGTACTTC. Residues: CASSRFGPWDSAKKETQYF.